Sequencing of this T cell receptor beta chain was carried out in a study of blood T cell repertoires in COVID-19. Turning to the study itself: Sources were T cells, B-cell-depleted T cells, or PBMCs; the material itself was cDNA or gDNA.

Study processing details: Amplification of reference gene primers provided the estimated nucleated cell counts. The repertoire was sequenced with immunoSEQ multiplex PCR; TCRdb's copy has only in-frame clones and lacks some. That table supplies the V and J calls and clone size; D and trimming were determined from the DNA. The sample yields some 200,000 clones, less than 90% seen once. V was pared by 6 bases and J by 1 base, with 12 bases between. This CDR3 spans 14 amino acids. Germline V CDR1 and CDR2: KGHSH, LQKENI. Seattle patient enrollment occurred during active infection, with longitudinal follow-up thereafter.

The source of this sequence is a woman older than 75 with COVID-19, enrolled during active disease. Sequencing was performed on peripheral blood. This chain uses TRBV18 with TRBJ1-1; possible D gene TRBD1, 5 bases. In DNA, the CDR3 is TGTGCCAGCTCCCAGGGAGGGGCGAACACTGAAGCTTTCTTT. This sequence encodes CASSQGGANTEAFF.